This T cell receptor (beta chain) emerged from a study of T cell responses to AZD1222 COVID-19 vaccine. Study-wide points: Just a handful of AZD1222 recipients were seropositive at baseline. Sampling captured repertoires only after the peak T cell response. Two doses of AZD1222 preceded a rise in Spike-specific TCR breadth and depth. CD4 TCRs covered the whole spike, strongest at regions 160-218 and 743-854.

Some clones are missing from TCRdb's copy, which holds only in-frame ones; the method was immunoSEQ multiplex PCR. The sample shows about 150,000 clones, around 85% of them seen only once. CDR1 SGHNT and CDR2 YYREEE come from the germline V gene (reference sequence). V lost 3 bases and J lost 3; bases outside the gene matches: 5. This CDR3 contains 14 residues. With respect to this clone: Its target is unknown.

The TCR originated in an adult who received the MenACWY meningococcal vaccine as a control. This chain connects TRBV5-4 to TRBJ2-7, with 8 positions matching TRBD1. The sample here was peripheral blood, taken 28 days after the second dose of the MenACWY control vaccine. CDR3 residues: CASSYDRGRYEQYF. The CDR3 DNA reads TGTGCCAGCAGCTACGACAGGGGCCGCTACGAGCAGTACTTC.